The following is a TCR beta chain sequence with its context. Antigen unknown. The CDR3 contains 14 residues. V lost 4 bases and J lost 1, with 10 bases in between. Germline CDR1 reads ENHRY; CDR2 reads SYGVKD. Sequencing was performed with immunoSEQ multiplex PCR; in TCRdb, only in-frame clones are kept and a portion is missing. The profile shows about 29,000 clones, around 85% of them singletons. These data belong to a study of cytotoxic CD8 clonotypes in ibrutinib-treated CLL. For the study at large: Some 25 partial and 2 complete responses; at median approximately 70 months, 14 remitted, some 12 progressed.

Study-level results: In comparison with age-matched healthy donors, baseline clonality was higher and tracked circulating CD8+ T-cell counts. Samples from sustained-remission and progressing patients were taken at different times.

V and J are TRBV10-3 and TRBJ1-1, with D possibly being TRBD1 (5 bases). The TCR comes from a human donor with chronic lymphocytic leukemia. The sample consisted of PBMCs, taken after 24 months of ibrutinib treatment. The CDR3 sequence is CAISAGRENTEAFF. Written as DNA, the CDR3 is TGTGCCATCAGTGCAGGCAGGGAGAACACTGAAGCTTTCTTT.